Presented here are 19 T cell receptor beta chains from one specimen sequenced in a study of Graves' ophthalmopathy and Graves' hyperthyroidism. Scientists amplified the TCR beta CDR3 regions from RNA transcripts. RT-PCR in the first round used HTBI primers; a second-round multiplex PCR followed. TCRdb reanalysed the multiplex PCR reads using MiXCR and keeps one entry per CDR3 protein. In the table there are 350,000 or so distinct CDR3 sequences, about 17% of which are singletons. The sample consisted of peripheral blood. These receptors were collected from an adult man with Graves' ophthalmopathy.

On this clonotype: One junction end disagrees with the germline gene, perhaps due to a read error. CDR3 sequence: CASSYSMSTGAPF. In DNA form, the CDR3 reads TGTGCCAGCAGTTACTCGATGTCCACAGGGGCCCCGTTC. The chain is built from TRBV6-5 and TRBJ2-4; 7 nucleotides match TRBD1. The CDR3 sequence is 13 residues long. Germline CDR1 MNHEY, CDR2 SVGAGI.

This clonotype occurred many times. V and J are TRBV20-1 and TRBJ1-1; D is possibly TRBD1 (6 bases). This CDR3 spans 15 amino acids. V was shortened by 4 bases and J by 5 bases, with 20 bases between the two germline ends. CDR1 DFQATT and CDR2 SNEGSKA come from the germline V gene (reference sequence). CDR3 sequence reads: CSATPADGGKTEAFF. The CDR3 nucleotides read TGCAGTGCTACTCCAGCAGACGGGGGCAAGACTGAAGCTTTCTTT.

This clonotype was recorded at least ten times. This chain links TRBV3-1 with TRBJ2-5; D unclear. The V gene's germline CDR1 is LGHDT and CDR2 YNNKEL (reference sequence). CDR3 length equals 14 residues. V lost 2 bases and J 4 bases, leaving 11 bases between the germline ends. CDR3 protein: CASSQSEFRETQYF. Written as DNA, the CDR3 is TGTGCCAGCAGCCAATCGGAGTTTCGAGAGACCCAGTACTTC.

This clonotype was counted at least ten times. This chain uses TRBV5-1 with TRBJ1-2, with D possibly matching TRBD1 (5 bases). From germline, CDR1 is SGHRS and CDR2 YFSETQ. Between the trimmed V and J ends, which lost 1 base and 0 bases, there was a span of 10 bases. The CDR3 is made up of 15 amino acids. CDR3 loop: CASSLTGNANYGYTF. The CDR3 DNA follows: TGCGCCAGCAGCTTGACAGGAAACGCTAACTATGGCTACACCTTC.

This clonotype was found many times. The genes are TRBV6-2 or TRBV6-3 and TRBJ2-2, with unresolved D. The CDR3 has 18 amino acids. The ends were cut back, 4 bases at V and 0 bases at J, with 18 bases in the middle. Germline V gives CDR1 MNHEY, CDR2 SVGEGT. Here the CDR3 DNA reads TGTGCCAGCAGTTTCCCAATGGTAGGCGAAGCGAACACCGGGGAGCTGTTTTTT. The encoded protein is CASSFPMVGEANTGELFF.

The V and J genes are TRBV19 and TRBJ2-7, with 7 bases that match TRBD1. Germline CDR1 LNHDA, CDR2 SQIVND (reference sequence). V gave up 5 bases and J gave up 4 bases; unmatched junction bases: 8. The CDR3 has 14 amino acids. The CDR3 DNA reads TGTGCCAGTAGTTACCGGGACAGCCTATACGAGCAGTACTTC. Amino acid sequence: CASSYRDSLYEQYF. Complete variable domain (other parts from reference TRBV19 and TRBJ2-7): DGGITQSPKYLFRKEGQNVTLSCEQNLNHDAMYWYRQDPGQGLRLIYYSQIVNDFQKGDIAEGYSVSREKKESFPLTVTSAQKNPTAFYLCASSYRDSLYEQYFGPGTRLTVT.

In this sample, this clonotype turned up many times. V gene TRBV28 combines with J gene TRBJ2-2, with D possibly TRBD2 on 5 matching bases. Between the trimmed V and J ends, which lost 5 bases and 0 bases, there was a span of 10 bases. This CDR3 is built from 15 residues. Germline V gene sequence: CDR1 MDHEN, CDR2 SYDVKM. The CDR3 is CASSRRGTNTGELFF. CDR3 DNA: TGTGCCAGCAGTCGTCGGGGAACGAACACCGGGGAGCTGTTTTTT.

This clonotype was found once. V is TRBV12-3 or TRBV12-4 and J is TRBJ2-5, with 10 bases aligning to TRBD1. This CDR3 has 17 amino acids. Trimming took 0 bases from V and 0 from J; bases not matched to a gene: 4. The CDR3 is CASSLAWGQGHQETQYF. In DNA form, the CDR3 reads TGTGCCAGCAGTTTAGCCTGGGGACAGGGGCACCAAGAGACCCAGTACTTC.

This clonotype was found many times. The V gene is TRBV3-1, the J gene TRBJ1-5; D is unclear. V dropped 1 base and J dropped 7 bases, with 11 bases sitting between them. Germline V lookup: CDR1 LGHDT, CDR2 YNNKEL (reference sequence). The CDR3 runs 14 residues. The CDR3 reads CASSQGLGQQPQHF. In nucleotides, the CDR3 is TGTGCCAGCAGCCAAGGCTTAGGGCAGCAGCCCCAGCATTTT.

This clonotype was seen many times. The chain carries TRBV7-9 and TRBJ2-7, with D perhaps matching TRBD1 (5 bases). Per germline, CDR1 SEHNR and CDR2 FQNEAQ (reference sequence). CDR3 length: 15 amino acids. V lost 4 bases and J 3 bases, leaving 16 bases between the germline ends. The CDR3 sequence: CASSSYDSRDYEQYF. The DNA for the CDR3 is TGTGCCAGCAGCTCATACGACAGTCGAGACTACGAGCAGTACTTC.

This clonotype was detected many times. The CDR3 DNA reads TGTGCCAGCAGTGCCGGGGGCCAGGGCGGGAACACTGAAGCTTTCTTT. This encodes CASSAGGQGGNTEAFF. This chain connects TRBV6-1 to TRBJ1-1; maybe TRBD1 (6 bases). The germline gives CDR1 MNHNS, CDR2 SASEGT. There are 16 residues in the CDR3. V was shortened by 4 bases and J by 1 base, with 16 bases between the two germline ends.

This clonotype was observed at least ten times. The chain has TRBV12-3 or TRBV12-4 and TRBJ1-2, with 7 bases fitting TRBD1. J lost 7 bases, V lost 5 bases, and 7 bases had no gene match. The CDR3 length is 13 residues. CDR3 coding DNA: TGTGCCAGCAGTCTCAGGGGGGGGGGTGGCTACACCTTC. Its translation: CASSLRGGGGYTF.

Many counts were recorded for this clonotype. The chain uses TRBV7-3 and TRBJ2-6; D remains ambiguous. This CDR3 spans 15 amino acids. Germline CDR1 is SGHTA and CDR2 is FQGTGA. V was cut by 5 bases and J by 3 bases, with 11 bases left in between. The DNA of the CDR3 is TGTGCCAGCAGCAAAGGCCCGGGTGGGGCCAACGTCCTGACTTTC. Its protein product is CASSKGPGGANVLTF.

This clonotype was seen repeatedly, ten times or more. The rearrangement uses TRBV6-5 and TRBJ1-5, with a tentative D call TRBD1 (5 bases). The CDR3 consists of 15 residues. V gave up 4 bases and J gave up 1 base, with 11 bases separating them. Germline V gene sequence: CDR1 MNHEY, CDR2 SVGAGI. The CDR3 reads CASSSLRDSNQPQHF. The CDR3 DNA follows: TGTGCCAGCAGTTCCCTCCGGGACAGCAATCAGCCCCAGCATTTT.

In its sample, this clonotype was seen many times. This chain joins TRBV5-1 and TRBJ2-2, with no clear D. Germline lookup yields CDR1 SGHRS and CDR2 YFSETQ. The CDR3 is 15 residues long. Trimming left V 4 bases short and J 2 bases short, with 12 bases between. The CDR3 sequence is CASSGTWPNTGELFF. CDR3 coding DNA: TGCGCCAGCAGCGGTACTTGGCCCAACACCGGGGAGCTGTTTTTT.

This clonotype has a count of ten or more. CDR3 DNA: TGCGCCAGCAGCCAAGACTGGGGGCCAAGACCCGGGGAGCTGTTTTTT. Translated, it gives CASSQDWGPRPGELFF. The gene calls are TRBV4-1 and TRBJ2-2; weak D call: TRBD1 (6 bases). This CDR3 has 16 residues. The V gene lost 0 bases and the J gene lost 6 bases, with 14 bases spanning the gap. Germline assignment: CDR1 MGHRA and CDR2 YSYEKL.

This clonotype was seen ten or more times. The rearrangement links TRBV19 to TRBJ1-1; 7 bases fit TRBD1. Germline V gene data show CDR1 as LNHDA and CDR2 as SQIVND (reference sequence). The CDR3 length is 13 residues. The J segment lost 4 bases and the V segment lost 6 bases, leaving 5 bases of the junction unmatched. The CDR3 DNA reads TGTGCCAGTAGGGAGGGGGCATTCACTGAAGCTTTCTTT. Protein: CASREGAFTEAFF. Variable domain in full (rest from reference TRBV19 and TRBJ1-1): DGGITQSPKYLFRKEGQNVTLSCEQNLNHDAMYWYRQDPGQGLRLIYYSQIVNDFQKGDIAEGYSVSREKKESFPLTVTSAQKNPTAFYLCASREGAFTEAFFGQGTRLTVV.

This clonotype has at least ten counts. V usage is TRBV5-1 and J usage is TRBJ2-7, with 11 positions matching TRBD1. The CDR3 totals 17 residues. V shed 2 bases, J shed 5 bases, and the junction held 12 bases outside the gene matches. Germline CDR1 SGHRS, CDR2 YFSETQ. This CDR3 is CASSLASSGTGGHEQYF. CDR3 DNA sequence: TGCGCCAGCAGCTTAGCGAGTTCCGGGACAGGGGGACACGAGCAGTACTTC.

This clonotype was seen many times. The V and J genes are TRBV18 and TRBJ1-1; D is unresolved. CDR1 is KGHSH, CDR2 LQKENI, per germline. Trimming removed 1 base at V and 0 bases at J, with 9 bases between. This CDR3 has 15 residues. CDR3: CASSPQGSVNTEAFF. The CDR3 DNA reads TGTGCCAGCTCACCACAGGGTTCAGTGAACACTGAAGCTTTCTTT.